The clone carrying this T cell receptor (beta chain) was seen many times. Its specificity is not known. V trimming: 4 bases; J trimming: 3 bases; junction bases outside the gene matches: 4. The CDR3 spans 15 residues. The germline V gene has CDR1 SGHRS and CDR2 YFSETQ. TCRdb re-analysed the 5' RACE reads in MiXCR, keeping a single row per CDR3 protein. The data show about 69,000 distinct CDR3 sequences, with roughly 5.2% seen just once and 2% to 2.5% held by the top ten. This record belongs to a study of CD8 T cells in ankylosing spondylitis. Study conclusions and caveats: Researchers report that disease-linked clones proved CD8+ and relatively rare in peripheral blood. There were earlier reports of some motif variants in reactive arthritis synovial fluid and blood.

This receptor was taken from a male donor with ankylosing spondylitis or in good health (not recorded which). Sequenced input: blood, either unsorted or a sorted T cell fraction (not recorded which). This rearrangement joins TRBV5-1 to TRBJ2-2; TRBD1 matches at 9 bases. The CDR3 protein is CASSLDRGDTGELFF. The CDR3 nucleotides read TGCGCCAGCAGCCTGGACAGGGGTGACACCGGGGAGCTGTTTTTT.